The rows below give T cell receptor beta chains drawn from one sample of a study of T cells after yellow fever vaccination. TCRdb re-called the 5' RACE reads with MiXCR, one entry per CDR3 protein. The sample contains a few hundred thousand distinct CDR3 sequences, almost 4% of which appear only once. This material consisted of PBMCs, taken 5 days after the yellow fever booster vaccination. The receptors shown here come from a man aged 18 to 29 who received the YFV17D yellow fever vaccine. The CDR3 runs from the conserved cysteine through the conserved F or W. Each record gives: J gene, V gene, D gene, clone size, CDR3 DNA, CDR3 protein. A D gene is named only where the DNA matches it firmly. Only some rows state a clone size, as once, few, many or a class for expanded clones.

>TRBJ2-1|TRBV20-1|TRBD1|many
TGCAGTGGACAGGGCTCCTACAATGAGCAGTTCTTC
CSGQGSYNEQFF
>TRBJ1-1|TRBV6-6|-|-
TGTGCCAGCAGACCAGGACAATTGAACACTGAAGCTTTCTTT
CASRPGQLNTEAFF
>TRBJ1-1|TRBV5-4|-|few
TGTGCCAGCAGCCGGGGGGGAGGAATGAACACTGAAGCTTTCTTT
CASSRGGGMNTEAFF
>TRBJ1-2|TRBV27|-|many
TGTGCCAGCAGTATCCAGGGCGCAGGGACCGCTCTCACCTTC
CASSIQGAGTALTF
>TRBJ2-2|TRBV13|-|-
TGTGCCAGCGGTCGCTGGGCCGGGGAGCTGTTTTTT
CASGRWAGELFF
>TRBJ1-1|TRBV5-1|-|many
TGCGCCAGCAGTCTGGGATCAGAGACTGAAGCTTTCTTT
CASSLGSETEAFF
>TRBJ2-5|TRBV4-1|TRBD2|few
TGCGCCAGCAGCCAAGATCGGGCTAGCGGGTCACGGACCCAGTACTTC
CASSQDRASGSRTQYF
>TRBJ1-4|TRBV5-1|-|-
TGCGCCAGCAGCTACGCCGCAGGGGTCCCTAATGAAAAACTGTTTTTT
CASSYAAGVPNEKLFF
>TRBJ2-6|TRBV11-2|-|few
TGTGCAGGACTTCAGGCCGCTGGGGCCAACGTCCTGACTTTC
CAGLQAAGANVLTF
>TRBJ1-1|TRBV4-1|-|many
TGCGCCAGCAGCCAAGTGGTGAACACTGAAGCTTTCTTT
CASSQVVNTEAFF
>TRBJ1-4|TRBV6-1|TRBD1|-
TGTGCCAGCAGAACAGGGGGCAGTCTAAATGAAAAACTGTTTTTT
CASRTGGSLNEKLFF
>TRBJ1-1|TRBV5-1|-|-
TGCGCCAGCAGCTTGGCCTCGGGGTCCGCTGAAGCTTTCTTT
CASSLASGSAEAFF
>TRBJ1-5|TRBV27|-|-
TGTGCCAGCAGTTTTATTCAGTATAGCAATCAGCCCCAGCATTTT
CASSFIQYSNQPQHF
>TRBJ2-3|TRBV5-1|-|many
TGCGCCAGCAGCTTGCACGGGGATACGCAGTATTTT
CASSLHGDTQYF
>TRBJ2-3|TRBV20-1|-|few
TGCAGTGCTAGAGGCCGGAACACAGATACGCAGTATTTT
CSARGRNTDTQYF
>TRBJ1-1|TRBV29-1|-|-
TGCAGCGTGACGTCCGACACTGAAGCTTTCTTT
CSVTSDTEAFF
>TRBJ1-1|TRBV5-1|TRBD1|few
TGCGCCAGCAGCCCACAGGGGGCAGGAGGGACTGAAGCTTTCTTT
CASSPQGAGGTEAFF
>TRBJ1-5|TRBV29-1|TRBD1|many
TGCAGCGTCAGACAGGGAGAGCATCAGCCCCAGCATTTT
CSVRQGEHQPQHF
>TRBJ1-1|TRBV12-3/TRBV12-4|TRBD1|few
TGTGCCAGCAGTCCCCGGGGGGGGCAGGGGGGTGAAGCTTTCTTT
CASSPRGGQGGEAFF
>TRBJ1-3|TRBV5-1|-|-
TGCGCCAGCAGCTTGGAACAGAGCTCTGGAAACACCATATATTTT
CASSLEQSSGNTIYF
>TRBJ1-6|TRBV4-1|TRBD1|-
TGCGCCAGCAGCCAAAGGGACAGGGGTGGTTCACCCCTCCACTTT
CASSQRDRGGSPLHF
>TRBJ1-1|TRBV5-1|-|many
TGCGCCAGCCGGGCAGAGCTGAACACTGAAGCTTTCTTT
CASRAELNTEAFF